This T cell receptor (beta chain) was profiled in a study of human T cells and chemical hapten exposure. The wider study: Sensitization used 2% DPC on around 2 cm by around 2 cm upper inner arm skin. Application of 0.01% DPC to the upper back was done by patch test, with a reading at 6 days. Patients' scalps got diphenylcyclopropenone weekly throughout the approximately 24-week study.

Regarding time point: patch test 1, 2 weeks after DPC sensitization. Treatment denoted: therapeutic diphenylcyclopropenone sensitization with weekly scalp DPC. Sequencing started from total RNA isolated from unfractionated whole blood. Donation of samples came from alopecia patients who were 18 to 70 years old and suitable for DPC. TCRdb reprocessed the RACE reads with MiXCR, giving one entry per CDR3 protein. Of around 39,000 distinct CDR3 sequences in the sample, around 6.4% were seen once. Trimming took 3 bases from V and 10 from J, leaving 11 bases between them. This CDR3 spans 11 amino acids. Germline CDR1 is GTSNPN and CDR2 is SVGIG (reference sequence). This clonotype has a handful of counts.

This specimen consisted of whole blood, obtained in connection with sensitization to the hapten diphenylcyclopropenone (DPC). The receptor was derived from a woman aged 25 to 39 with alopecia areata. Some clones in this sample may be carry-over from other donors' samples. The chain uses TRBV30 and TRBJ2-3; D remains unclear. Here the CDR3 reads CAWSEAGAQYF. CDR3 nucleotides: TGTGCCTGGAGCGAAGCAGGCGCGCAGTATTTT.